One TCR beta chain is described in this entry. Some clones are missing from TCRdb's copy, which holds only in-frame ones; the method was immunoSEQ multiplex PCR. The data show some 500,000 clones, 95% to 96% seen once. This sample is part of a study of shared clonotypes between healthy human individuals. The germline V gene has CDR1 MGHDK and CDR2 SYGVNS. The CDR3 runs 15 residues. Trimming removed 7 bases at V and 0 bases at J, with 13 bases between. The chain links TRBV25-1 to TRBJ1-3; D possibly corresponds to TRBD1 (5 bases). What was sequenced was naive CD4+ T cells sorted from blood. As for subset: CD45RA+ positively selected. This TCR came from a woman aged 25 to 39 in good health. For the CDR3, the DNA is TGTGCCAGCACAGCCGGGACGATCTCTGGAAACACCATATATTTT. Translating it yields CASTAGTISGNTIYF. Full variable domain (outside the CDR3, taken from reference TRBV25-1 and TRBJ1-3): EADIYQTPRYLVIGTGKKITLECSQTMGHDKMYWYQQDPGMELHLIHYSYGVNSTEKGDLSSESTVSRIRTEHFPLTLESARPSHTSQYLCASTAGTISGNTIYFGEGSWLTVV.